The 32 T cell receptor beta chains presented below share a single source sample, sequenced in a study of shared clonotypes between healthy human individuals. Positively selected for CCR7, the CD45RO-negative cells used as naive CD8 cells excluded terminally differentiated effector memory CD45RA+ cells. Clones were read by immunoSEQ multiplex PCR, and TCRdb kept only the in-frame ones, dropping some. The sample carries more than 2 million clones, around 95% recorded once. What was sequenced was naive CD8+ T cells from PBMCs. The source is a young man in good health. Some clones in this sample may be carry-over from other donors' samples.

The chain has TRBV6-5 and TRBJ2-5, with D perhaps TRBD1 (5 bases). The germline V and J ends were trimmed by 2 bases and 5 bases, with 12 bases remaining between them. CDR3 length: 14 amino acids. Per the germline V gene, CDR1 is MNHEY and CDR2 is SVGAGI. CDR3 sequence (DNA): TGTGCCAGCAGTTACCGGTCAGGGTGGGAGACCCAGTACTTC. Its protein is CASSYRSGWETQYF.

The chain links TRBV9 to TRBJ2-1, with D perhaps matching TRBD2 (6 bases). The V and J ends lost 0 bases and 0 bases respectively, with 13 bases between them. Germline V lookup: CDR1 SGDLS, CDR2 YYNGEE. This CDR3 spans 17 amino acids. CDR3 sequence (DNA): TGTGCCAGCAGCGTAGAAGGAGGGACGAGCTCCTACAATGAGCAGTTCTTC. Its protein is CASSVEGGTSSYNEQFF.

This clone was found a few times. The CDR3 coding sequence is TGTGCCAGCAGTTACTCGGGGGAGAATCAGCCCCAGCATTTT. This translates into CASSYSGENQPQHF. V and J are TRBV6-5 and TRBJ1-5; D might be TRBD1 (5 bases). V was shortened by 0 bases and J by 4 bases, with 7 bases between the two germline ends. This CDR3 spans 14 amino acids. Germline V CDR1 and CDR2: MNHEY, SVGAGI.

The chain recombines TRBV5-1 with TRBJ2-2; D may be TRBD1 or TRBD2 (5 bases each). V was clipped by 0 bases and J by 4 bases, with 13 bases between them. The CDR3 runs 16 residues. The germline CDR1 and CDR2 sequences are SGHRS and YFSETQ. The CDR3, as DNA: TGCGCCAGCAGCTTGGGGGACCGACTGCCCACCGGGGAGCTGTTTTTT. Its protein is CASSLGDRLPTGELFF.

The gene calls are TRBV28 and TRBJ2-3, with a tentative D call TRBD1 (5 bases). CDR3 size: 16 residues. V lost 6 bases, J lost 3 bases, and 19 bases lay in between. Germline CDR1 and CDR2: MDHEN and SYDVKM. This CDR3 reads CASSPVEAGITDTQYF. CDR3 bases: TGTGCCAGCAGCCCCGTCGAGGCAGGGATAACAGATACGCAGTATTTT. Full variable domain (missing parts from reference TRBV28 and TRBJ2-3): DVKVTQSSRYLVKRTGEKVFLECVQDMDHENMFWYRQDPGLGLRLIYFSYDVKMKEKGDIPEGYSVSREKKERFSLILESASTNQTSMYLCASSPVEAGITDTQYFGPGTRLTVL.

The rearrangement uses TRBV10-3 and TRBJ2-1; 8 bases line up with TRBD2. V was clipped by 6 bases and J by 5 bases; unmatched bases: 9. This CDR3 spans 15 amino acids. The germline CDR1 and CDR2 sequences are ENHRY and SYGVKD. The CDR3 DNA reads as TGTGCCATCAGCGTCGTAGCGGGAAACGACAATGAGCAGTTCTTC. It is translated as CAISVVAGNDNEQFF.

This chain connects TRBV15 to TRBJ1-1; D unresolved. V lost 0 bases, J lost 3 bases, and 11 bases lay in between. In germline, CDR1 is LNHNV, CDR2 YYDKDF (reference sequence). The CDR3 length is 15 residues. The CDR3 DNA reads TGTGCCACCAGCAGAGATGGCGGGAGGGACACTGAAGCTTTCTTT. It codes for CATSRDGGRDTEAFF.

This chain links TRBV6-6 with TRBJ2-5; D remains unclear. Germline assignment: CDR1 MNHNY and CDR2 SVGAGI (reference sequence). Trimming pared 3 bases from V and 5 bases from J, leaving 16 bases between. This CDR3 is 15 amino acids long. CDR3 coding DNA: TGTGCCAGCAGTTATTCCGGGTCCGACTGGGAGACCCAGTACTTC. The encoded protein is CASSYSGSDWETQYF.

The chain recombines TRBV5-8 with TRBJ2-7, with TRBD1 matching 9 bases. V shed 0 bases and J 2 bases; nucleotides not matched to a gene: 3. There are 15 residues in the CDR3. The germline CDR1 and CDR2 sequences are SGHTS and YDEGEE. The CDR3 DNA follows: TGTGCCAGCAGCTTGGGATGGACAGGGGCCTACGAGCAGTACTTC. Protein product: CASSLGWTGAYEQYF.

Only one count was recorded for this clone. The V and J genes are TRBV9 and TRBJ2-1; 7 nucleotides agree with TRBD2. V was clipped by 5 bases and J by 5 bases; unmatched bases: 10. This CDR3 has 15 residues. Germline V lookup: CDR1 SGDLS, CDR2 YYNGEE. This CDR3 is CASSPPASGNNEQFF. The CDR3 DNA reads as TGTGCCAGCAGTCCCCCGGCTAGCGGAAACAATGAGCAGTTCTTC.

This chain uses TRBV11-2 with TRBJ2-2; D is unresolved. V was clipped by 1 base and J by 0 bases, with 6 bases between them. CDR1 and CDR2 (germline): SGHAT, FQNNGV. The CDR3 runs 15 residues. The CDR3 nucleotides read TGTGCCAGCAGCTTAGCCCGTGCGAACACCGGGGAGCTGTTTTTT. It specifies CASSLARANTGELFF.

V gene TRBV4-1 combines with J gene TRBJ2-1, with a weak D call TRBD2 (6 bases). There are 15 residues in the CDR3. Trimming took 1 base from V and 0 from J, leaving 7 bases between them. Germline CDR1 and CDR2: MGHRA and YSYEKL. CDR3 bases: TGCGCCAGCAGCCAAGCTAGCGACTCCTACAATGAGCAGTTCTTC. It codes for CASSQASDSYNEQFF.

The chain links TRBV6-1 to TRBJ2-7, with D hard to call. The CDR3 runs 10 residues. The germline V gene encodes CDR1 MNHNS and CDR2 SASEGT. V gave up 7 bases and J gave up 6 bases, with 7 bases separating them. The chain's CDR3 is CASNSGEQYF. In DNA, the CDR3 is TGTGCCAGCAATTCCGGCGAGCAGTACTTC.

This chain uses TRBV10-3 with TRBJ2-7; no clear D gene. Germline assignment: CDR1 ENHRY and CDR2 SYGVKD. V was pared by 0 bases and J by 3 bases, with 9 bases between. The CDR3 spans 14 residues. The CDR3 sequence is CAISESLGRYEQYF. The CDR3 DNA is TGTGCCATCAGTGAGTCCCTCGGACGCTACGAGCAGTACTTC.

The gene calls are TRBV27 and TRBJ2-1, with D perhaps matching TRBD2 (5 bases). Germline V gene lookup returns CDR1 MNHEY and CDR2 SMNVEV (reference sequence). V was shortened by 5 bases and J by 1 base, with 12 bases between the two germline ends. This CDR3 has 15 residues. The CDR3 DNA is TGTGCCAGCAGTGGCGACTACGAATCCTACAATGAGCAGTTCTTC. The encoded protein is CASSGDYESYNEQFF.

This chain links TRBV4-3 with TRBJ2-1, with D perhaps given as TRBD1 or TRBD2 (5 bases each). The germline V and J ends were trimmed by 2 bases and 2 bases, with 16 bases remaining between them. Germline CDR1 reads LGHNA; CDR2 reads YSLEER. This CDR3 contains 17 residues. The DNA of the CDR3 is TGCGCCAGCAGCCAATGGGGACGAACGGGACCCTACAATGAGCAGTTCTTC. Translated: CASSQWGRTGPYNEQFF.

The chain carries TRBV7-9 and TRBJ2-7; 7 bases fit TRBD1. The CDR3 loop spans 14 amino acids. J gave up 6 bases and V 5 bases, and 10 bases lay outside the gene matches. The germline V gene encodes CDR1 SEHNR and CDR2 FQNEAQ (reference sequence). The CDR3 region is CASSGYRGRAEQYF. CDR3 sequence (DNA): TGTGCCAGCAGCGGATACAGGGGAAGGGCCGAGCAGTACTTC.

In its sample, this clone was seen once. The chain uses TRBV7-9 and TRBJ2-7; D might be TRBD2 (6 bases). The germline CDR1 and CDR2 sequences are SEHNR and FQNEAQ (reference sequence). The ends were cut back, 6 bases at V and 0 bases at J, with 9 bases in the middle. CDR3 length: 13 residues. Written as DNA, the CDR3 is TGTGCCAGCAGTTGGGGGGTCTCCTACGAGCAGTACTTC. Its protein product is CASSWGVSYEQYF. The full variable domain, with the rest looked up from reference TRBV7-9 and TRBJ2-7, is DTGVSQNPRHKITKRGQNVTFRCDPISEHNRLYWYRQTLGQGPEFLTYFQNEAQLEKSRLLSDRFSAERPKGSFSTLEIQRTEQGDSAMYLCASSWGVSYEQYFGPGTRLTVT.

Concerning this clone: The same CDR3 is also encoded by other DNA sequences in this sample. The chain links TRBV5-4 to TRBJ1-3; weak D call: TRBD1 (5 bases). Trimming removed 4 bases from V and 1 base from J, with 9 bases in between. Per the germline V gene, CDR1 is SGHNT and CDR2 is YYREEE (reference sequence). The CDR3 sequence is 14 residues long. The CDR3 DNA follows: TGTGCCAGCAGCCTCGAGGGGTCTGGAAACACCATATATTTT. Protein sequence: CASSLEGSGNTIYF.

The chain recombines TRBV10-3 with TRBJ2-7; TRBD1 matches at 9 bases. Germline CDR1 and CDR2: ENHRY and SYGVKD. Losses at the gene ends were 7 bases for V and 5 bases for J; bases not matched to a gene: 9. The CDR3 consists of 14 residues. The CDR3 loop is CAINRDRGGDEQYF. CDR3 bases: TGTGCCATCAATCGCGACAGGGGGGGCGACGAGCAGTACTTC.

The CDR3 loop reads CASSIALAAYNEQFF. As DNA, the CDR3 is TGTGCCAGCAGCATTGCGCTAGCGGCCTACAATGAGCAGTTCTTC. The genes are TRBV6-5 and TRBJ2-1; 7 bases fit TRBD2. The CDR3 consists of 15 residues. The V gene's germline CDR1 is MNHEY and CDR2 SVGAGI. J gave up 2 bases and V 6 bases, and 7 bases lay outside the gene matches.

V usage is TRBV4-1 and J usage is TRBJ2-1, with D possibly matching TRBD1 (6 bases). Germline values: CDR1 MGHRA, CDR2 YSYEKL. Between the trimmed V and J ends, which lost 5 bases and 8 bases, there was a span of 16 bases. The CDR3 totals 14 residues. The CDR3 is CASSFRTDLDEQFF. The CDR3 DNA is TGCGCCAGCAGCTTTCGGACAGACCTAGATGAGCAGTTCTTC.

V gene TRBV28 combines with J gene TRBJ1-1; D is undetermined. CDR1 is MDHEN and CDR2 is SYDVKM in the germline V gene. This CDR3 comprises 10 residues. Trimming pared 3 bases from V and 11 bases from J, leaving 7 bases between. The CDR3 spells CASSLRWAFF. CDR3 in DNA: TGTGCCAGCAGTTTGAGGTGGGCTTTCTTT.

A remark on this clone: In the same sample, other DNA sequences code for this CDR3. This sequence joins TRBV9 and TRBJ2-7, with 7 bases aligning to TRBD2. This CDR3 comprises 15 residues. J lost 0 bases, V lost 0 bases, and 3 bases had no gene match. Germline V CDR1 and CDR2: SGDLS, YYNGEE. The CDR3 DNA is TGTGCCAGCAGCGTAGGACTAGCATCCTCCTACGAGCAGTACTTC. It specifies CASSVGLASSYEQYF.

The CDR3 DNA reads TGTGCCAGCAGCTTAGTGCGACTAGCGCAACAAGAGACCCAGTACTTC. It specifies CASSLVRLAQQETQYF. The chain joins TRBV11-2 to TRBJ2-5; 8 nucleotides align to TRBD2. This CDR3 comprises 16 residues. Germline assignment: CDR1 SGHAT and CDR2 FQNNGV. V shed 1 base, J shed 2 bases, and the junction held 6 bases outside the gene matches.

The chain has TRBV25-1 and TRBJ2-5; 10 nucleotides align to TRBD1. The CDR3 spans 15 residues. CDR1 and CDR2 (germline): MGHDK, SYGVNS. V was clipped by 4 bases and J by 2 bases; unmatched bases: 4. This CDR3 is CASSAWTGGQETQYF. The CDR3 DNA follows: TGTGCCAGCAGTGCGTGGACAGGGGGGCAAGAGACCCAGTACTTC.

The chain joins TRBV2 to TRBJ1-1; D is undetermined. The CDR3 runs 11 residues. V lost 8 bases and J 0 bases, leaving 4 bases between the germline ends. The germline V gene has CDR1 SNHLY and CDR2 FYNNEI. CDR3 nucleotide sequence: TGTGCCAGCGAACTGAACACTGAAGCTTTCTTT. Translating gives CASELNTEAFF.

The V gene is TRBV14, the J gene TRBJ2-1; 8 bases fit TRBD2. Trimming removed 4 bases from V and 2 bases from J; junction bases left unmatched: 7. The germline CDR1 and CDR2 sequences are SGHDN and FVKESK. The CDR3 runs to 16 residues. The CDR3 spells CASSREAGGPYNEQFF. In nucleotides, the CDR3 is TGTGCCAGCAGCCGGGAGGCGGGAGGACCCTACAATGAGCAGTTCTTC.

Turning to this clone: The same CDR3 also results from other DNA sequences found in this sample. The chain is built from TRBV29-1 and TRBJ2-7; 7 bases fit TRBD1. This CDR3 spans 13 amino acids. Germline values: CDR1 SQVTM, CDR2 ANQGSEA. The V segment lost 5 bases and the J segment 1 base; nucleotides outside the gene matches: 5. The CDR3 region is CSVSGTVSYEQYF. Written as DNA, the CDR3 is TGCAGCGTTTCCGGGACAGTATCCTACGAGCAGTACTTC.

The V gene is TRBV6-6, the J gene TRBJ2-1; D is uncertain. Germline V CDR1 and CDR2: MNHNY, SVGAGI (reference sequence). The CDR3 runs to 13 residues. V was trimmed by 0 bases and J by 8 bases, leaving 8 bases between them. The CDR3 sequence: CASSYSGFDEQFF. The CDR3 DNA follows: TGTGCCAGCAGTTACTCAGGGTTCGATGAGCAGTTCTTC.

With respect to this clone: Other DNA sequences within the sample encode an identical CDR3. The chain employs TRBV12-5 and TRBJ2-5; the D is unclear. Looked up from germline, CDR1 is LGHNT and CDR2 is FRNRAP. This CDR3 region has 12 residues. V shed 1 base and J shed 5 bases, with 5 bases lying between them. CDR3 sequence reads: CASGLGRETQYF. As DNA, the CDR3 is TGTGCTAGTGGTTTGGGGCGGGAGACCCAGTACTTC.

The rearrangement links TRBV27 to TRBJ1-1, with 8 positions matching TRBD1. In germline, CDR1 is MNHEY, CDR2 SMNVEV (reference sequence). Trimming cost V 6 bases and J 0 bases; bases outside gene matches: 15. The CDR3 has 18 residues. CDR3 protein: CASSPLDRGPLMNTEAFF. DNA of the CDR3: TGTGCCAGCAGCCCACTAGACAGGGGACCCCTCATGAACACTGAAGCTTTCTTT.